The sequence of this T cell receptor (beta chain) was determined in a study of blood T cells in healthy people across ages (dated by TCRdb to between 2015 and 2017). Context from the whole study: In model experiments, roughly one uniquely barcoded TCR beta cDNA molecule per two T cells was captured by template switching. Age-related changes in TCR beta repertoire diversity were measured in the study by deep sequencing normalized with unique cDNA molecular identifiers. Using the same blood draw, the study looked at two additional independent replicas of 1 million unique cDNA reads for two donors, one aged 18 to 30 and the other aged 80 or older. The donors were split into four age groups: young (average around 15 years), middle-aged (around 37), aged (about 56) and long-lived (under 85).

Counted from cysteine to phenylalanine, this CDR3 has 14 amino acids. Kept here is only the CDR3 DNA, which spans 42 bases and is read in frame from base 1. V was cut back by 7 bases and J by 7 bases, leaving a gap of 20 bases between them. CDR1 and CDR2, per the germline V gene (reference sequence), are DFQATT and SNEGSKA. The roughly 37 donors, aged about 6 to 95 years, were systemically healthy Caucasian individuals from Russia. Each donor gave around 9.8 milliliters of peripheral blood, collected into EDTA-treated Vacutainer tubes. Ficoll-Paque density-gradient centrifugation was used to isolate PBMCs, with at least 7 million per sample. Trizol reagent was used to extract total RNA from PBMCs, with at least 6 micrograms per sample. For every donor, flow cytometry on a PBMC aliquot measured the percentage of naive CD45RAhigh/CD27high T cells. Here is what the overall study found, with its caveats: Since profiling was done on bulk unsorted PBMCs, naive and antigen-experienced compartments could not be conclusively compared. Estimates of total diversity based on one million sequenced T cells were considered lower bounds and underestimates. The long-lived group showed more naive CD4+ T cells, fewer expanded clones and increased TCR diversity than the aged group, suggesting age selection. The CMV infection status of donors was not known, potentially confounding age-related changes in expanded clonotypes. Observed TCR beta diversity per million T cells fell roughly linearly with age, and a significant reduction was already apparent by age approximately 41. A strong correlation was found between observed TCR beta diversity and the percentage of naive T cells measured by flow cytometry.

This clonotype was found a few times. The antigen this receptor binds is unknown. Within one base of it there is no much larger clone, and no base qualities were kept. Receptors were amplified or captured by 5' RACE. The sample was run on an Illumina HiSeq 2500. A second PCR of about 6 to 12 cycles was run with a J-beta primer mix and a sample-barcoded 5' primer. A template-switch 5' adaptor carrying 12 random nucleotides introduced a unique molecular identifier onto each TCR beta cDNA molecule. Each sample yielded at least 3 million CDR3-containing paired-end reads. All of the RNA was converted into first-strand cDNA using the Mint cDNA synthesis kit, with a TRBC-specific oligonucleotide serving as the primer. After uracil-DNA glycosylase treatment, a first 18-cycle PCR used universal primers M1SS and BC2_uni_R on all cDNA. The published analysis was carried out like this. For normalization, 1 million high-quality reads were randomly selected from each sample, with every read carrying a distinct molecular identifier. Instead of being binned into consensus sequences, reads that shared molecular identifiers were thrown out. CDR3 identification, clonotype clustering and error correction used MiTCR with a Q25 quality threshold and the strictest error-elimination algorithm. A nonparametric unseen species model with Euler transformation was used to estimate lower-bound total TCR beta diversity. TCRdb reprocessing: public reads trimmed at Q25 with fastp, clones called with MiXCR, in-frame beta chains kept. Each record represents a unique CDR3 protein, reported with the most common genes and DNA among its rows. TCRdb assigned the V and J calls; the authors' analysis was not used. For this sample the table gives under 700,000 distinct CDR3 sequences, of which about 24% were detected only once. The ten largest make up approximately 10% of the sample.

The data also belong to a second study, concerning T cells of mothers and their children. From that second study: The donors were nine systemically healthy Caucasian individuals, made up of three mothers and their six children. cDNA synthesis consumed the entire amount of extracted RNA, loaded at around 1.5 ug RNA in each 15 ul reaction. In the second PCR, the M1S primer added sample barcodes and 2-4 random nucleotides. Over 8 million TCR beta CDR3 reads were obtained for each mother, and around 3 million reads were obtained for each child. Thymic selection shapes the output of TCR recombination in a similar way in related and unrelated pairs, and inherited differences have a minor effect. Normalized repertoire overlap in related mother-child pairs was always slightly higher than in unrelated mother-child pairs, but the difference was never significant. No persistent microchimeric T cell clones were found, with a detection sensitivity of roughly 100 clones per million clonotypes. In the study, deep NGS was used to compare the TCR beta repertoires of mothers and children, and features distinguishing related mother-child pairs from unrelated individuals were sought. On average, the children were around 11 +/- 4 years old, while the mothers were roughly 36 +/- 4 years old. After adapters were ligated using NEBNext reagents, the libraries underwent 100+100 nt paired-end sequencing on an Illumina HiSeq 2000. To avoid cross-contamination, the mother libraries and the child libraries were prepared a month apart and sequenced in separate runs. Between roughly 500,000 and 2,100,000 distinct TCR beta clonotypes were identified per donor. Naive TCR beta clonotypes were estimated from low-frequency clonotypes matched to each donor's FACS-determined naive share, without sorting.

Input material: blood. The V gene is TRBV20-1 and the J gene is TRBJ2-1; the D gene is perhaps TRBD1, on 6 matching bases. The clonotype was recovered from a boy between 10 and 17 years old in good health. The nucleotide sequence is TGCAGTGAGAAACCTCTGGGGGCCTCGAATGAGCAGTTCTTC. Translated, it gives CSEKPLGASNEQFF.